This TCR beta chain is drawn from a study of cytomegalovirus exposure and HLA in healthy donors. Data came from immunoSEQ multiplex PCR; TCRdb stores just in-frame clones and leaves some out. The table lists about 110,000 clones, more than 70% of them singletons. This TCR was sampled from a woman younger than 35 in good health and CMV-seronegative. Material: PBMCs.

CDR3 coding DNA: TGTGCCAGCAGCGCCCGGACAGGGGGTTTTGAAAAACTGTTTTTT. It encodes CASSARTGGFEKLFF. This rearrangement joins TRBV5-6 to TRBJ1-4; 10 positions agree with TRBD1. Germline CDR1 and CDR2: SGHDT and YYEEEE. V shed 4 bases and J 7 bases; nucleotides not matched to a gene: 7. This CDR3 is built from 15 residues.